Presented here are 19 T cell receptor beta chains from one specimen sequenced in a study of shared clonotypes between healthy human individuals (TCRdb year 2020). Library generation was performed with the immunoSEQ multiplex PCR assay. TCRdb re-hosts the immuneACCESS table, in-frame sequences only. Its copies lack some clones; in the studies checked, an unresolved V gene accounts for under half of them, and the cause for the rest is not known. The sample contains around 2,000,000 clones, 90% to 95% of them found a single time. The top ten constitute 0.1% to 0.15% of the sample. The sequencing input was naive CD4+ T cells sorted from blood. The cell subset or site tag for this specimen amounts to: CD45RA+ positively selected. These receptors were obtained from a man between 18 and 35 years old in good health.

V usage is TRBV5-1 and J usage is TRBJ1-1; D ambiguous. Trimming removed 1 base from V and 1 base from J, with 11 bases in between. This CDR3 contains 15 residues. Germline-derived CDR1 and CDR2 are SGHRS and YFSETQ. The CDR3 protein is CASSLLSGTNTEAFF. CDR3 nucleotides: TGCGCCAGCAGCTTGCTCTCAGGAACGAACACTGAAGCTTTCTTT. The full variable domain, with the rest looked up from reference TRBV5-1 and TRBJ1-1, is KAGVTQTPRYLIKTRGQQVTLSCSPISGHRSVSWYQQTPGQGLQFLFEYFSETQRNKGNFPGRFSGRQFSNSRSEMNVSTLELGDSALYLCASSLLSGTNTEAFFGQGTRLTVV.

V and J are TRBV19 and TRBJ1-2; D is undetermined. This CDR3 region has 15 residues. The ends were cut back, 5 bases at V and 0 bases at J, with 13 bases in the middle. Per germline, CDR1 LNHDA and CDR2 SQIVND (reference sequence). CDR3: CASSLGRVANYGYTF. The CDR3 bases are TGTGCCAGTAGTCTAGGCAGAGTGGCTAACTATGGCTACACCTTC.

This clone was counted ten times or more. This chain uses TRBV30 with TRBJ1-6, with 10 bases that match TRBD1. The trim removed 1 base at V and 4 bases at J, leaving 1 base unmatched. From germline, CDR1 is GTSNPN and CDR2 SVGIG (reference sequence). CDR3 length: 15 residues. CDR3 sequence reads: CAWSGTGGYNSPLHF. CDR3 DNA: TGTGCCTGGAGTGGGACAGGGGGGTATAATTCACCCCTCCACTTT.

The rearrangement uses TRBV27 and TRBJ1-6; tentative D call: TRBD1 (5 bases). The V end lost 2 bases, the J end lost 7 bases, and 12 bases lay between the germline ends. CDR1 MNHEY and CDR2 SMNVEV come from the germline V gene (reference sequence). CDR3 length: 15 residues. The CDR3 loop is CASSLGGTPNSPLHF. The DNA for the CDR3 is TGTGCCAGCAGTTTAGGGGGTACCCCAAATTCACCCCTCCACTTT.

The chain employs TRBV6-1 and TRBJ2-6, with TRBD1 as a possible D gene (6 bases). The germline V and J ends were trimmed by 8 bases and 0 bases, with 11 bases remaining between them. The germline gives CDR1 MNHNS, CDR2 SASEGT. This CDR3 spans 15 amino acids. DNA for the CDR3: TGTGCCAGCCGACAGGCCAACTCTGGGGCCAACGTCCTGACTTTC. Its translation is CASRQANSGANVLTF.

This chain links TRBV6-5 with TRBJ2-5; D may be TRBD1 (5 bases). The germline gives CDR1 MNHEY, CDR2 SVGAGI. The ends were cut back, 4 bases at V and 1 base at J, with 10 bases in the middle. CDR3 length equals 14 residues. For the CDR3, the DNA is TGTGCCAGCAGTTCGACAGTTACCCAAGAGACCCAGTACTTC. This gives the protein CASSSTVTQETQYF.

The chain carries TRBV9 and TRBJ2-7; a possible D gene is TRBD1 (6 bases). From germline, CDR1 is SGDLS and CDR2 YYNGEE. V was pared by 4 bases and J by 3 bases, with 14 bases between. This CDR3 has 14 amino acids. Written as DNA, the CDR3 is TGTGCCAGCAGCCTTCGGGACACAGACTACGAGCAGTACTTC. Translation gives CASSLRDTDYEQYF.

This chain uses TRBV27 with TRBJ2-3; D gene uncertain. The CDR3 length is 13 residues. Germline V gene data show CDR1 as MNHEY and CDR2 as SMNVEV (reference sequence). The V end lost 2 bases, the J end lost 4 bases, and 7 bases lay between the germline ends. The chain's CDR3 is CASSLLSPDTQYF. The CDR3 nucleotides are TGTGCCAGCAGTTTACTCTCCCCAGATACGCAGTATTTT.

This clone was seen only once. V and J are TRBV10-3 and TRBJ2-5, with D perhaps given as TRBD1 or TRBD2 (5 bases each). Trimming shortened V by 4 bases and J by 7 bases, and 10 bases separated the two germline ends. CDR3 length equals 12 residues. CDR1 is ENHRY and CDR2 is SYGVKD in the germline V gene. The CDR3 is CAISVGAGTQYF. The DNA of the CDR3 is TGTGCCATCAGTGTCGGGGCGGGGACCCAGTACTTC.

V is TRBV10-3 and J is TRBJ1-4; TRBD1 aligns across 8 bases. The CDR3 has 15 amino acids. Germline V CDR1 and CDR2: ENHRY, SYGVKD. With V trimmed by 2 bases and J by 8 bases, 7 bases remained unmatched. The CDR3 spells CAISENWTGSEKLFF. The CDR3 nucleotides are TGTGCCATCAGTGAGAATTGGACAGGGTCGGAAAAACTGTTTTTT.

CDR3 nucleotide sequence: TGTGCCAGCAGCCAAGACGAAGGAAGAAATTCACCCCTCCACTTT. As protein: CASSQDEGRNSPLHF. V is TRBV14 and J is TRBJ1-6; D unclear. Germline V lookup: CDR1 SGHDN, CDR2 FVKESK. The CDR3 covers 15 residues. Trimming took 0 bases from V and 7 from J, leaving 10 bases between them. Using reference TRBV14 and TRBJ1-6 for the parts outside the CDR3, the full variable domain is EAGVTQFPSHSVIEKGQTVTLRCDPISGHDNLYWYRRVMGKEIKFLLHFVKESKQDESGMPNNRFLAERTGGTYSTLKVQPAELEDSGVYFCASSQDEGRNSPLHFGNGTRLTVT.

This clone was seen a single time. The chain has TRBV19 and TRBJ1-5; no clear D gene. V dropped 7 bases and J dropped 2 bases, with 15 bases sitting between them. Germline lookup yields CDR1 LNHDA and CDR2 SQIVND (reference sequence). The CDR3 contains 15 residues. The CDR3 is CASTTLEGGNQPQHF. The CDR3 DNA follows: TGTGCCAGTACCACCCTTGAGGGCGGCAATCAGCCCCAGCATTTT.

The CDR3 coding sequence is TGTGCCAGCAGCCCTGGTACCTCCTACAATGAGCAGTTCTTC. Encoded protein: CASSPGTSYNEQFF. The rearrangement uses TRBV7-2 and TRBJ2-1; D remains ambiguous. V was clipped by 5 bases and J by 0 bases, with 8 bases between them. CDR1 and CDR2 (germline): SGHTA, FQGNSA. The CDR3 sequence is 14 residues long.

This sequence joins TRBV19 and TRBJ1-5, with D uncertain. The CDR3 runs to 12 residues. Germline values: CDR1 LNHDA, CDR2 SQIVND (reference sequence). The ends were cut back, 7 bases at V and 6 bases at J, with 10 bases in the middle. The CDR3 nucleotides read TGTGCCAGTATCCCGGGAGGTCAGCCCCAGCATTTT. Its protein is CASIPGGQPQHF. Filled out from reference TRBV19 and TRBJ1-5, the complete variable domain reads DGGITQSPKYLFRKEGQNVTLSCEQNLNHDAMYWYRQDPGQGLRLIYYSQIVNDFQKGDIAEGYSVSREKKESFPLTVTSAQKNPTAFYLCASIPGGQPQHFGDGTRLSIL.

The chain is built from TRBV19 and TRBJ1-2, with 7 bases that match TRBD1. V lost 3 bases and J lost 7; bases outside the gene matches: 11. Germline V gene lookup returns CDR1 LNHDA and CDR2 SQIVND (reference sequence). The CDR3 loop spans 15 amino acids. For the CDR3, the DNA is TGTGCCAGTAGTATCGGAGACAGGGTAGGAGGTGGCTACACCTTC. This translates into CASSIGDRVGGGYTF. Using reference TRBV19 and TRBJ1-2 for the parts outside the CDR3, the full variable domain is DGGITQSPKYLFRKEGQNVTLSCEQNLNHDAMYWYRQDPGQGLRLIYYSQIVNDFQKGDIAEGYSVSREKKESFPLTVTSAQKNPTAFYLCASSIGDRVGGGYTFGSGTRLTVV.

The gene calls are TRBV5-4 and TRBJ1-4; TRBD1 aligns across 7 bases. CDR1 SGHNT and CDR2 YYREEE come from the germline V gene (reference sequence). The V and J ends lost 0 bases and 6 bases, in that order; junction bases with no gene match: 8. The CDR3 spans 16 residues. The CDR3 coding sequence is TGTGCCAGCAGCTTGGGGACAGGAGGAATGGATGAAAAACTGTTTTTT. Translated: CASSLGTGGMDEKLFF.

This sequence joins TRBV2 and TRBJ2-7; 7 nucleotides match TRBD2. This CDR3 spans 14 amino acids. V was pared by 6 bases and J by 0 bases, with 5 bases of the junction left unmatched. CDR1 and CDR2 (germline): SNHLY, FYNNEI. DNA of the CDR3: TGTGCCAGCAGAGACACGGGGGGCTCCTACGAGCAGTACTTC. This codes for CASRDTGGSYEQYF.

The chain recombines TRBV6-1 with TRBJ2-5; 8 nucleotides agree with TRBD1. Per the germline V gene, CDR1 is MNHNS and CDR2 is SASEGT. V shed 2 bases, J shed 0 bases, and the junction held 5 bases outside the gene matches. The CDR3 loop spans 16 amino acids. Here the CDR3 reads CASSERTGTYQETQYF. The CDR3 DNA is TGTGCCAGCAGTGAAAGGACAGGGACGTACCAAGAGACCCAGTACTTC.

This clone was seen a single time. CDR3 sequence reads: CASSPPAGENTEAFF. The DNA of the CDR3 is TGTGCCAGCAGTCCGCCAGCGGGGGAGAACACTGAAGCTTTCTTT. J is TRBJ1-1 and V is TRBV28; the D gene is possibly TRBD1 (5 bases). The length of the CDR3 is 15 residues. The V gene lost 5 bases and the J gene lost 1 base, with 14 bases spanning the gap. Germline loops: CDR1 MDHEN, CDR2 SYDVKM.